The rows below give T cell receptor beta chains drawn from one sample of a study of early T cells in non-severe SARS-CoV-2 infection. Via MiXCR, TCRdb re-called the 5' RACE reads, giving one row per CDR3 protein. The sample holds about 43,000 distinct CDR3 sequences; about a tenth are singletons and the top ten take more than 9.5%. The sample was whole blood. The origin of the receptors is an adult who was a healthcare worker with PCR-confirmed SARS-CoV-2 infection or an uninfected control (not recorded which). Each CDR3 is given with its conserved first and last residue. The D gene is left open where the match is weak. Where a row states a size, it is once, few, many or the class of an expanded clone; other rows omit it.

J gene,V gene,clone size,D gene,CDR3 DNA,CDR3 protein
TRBJ2-5,TRBV24-1,NA,NA,TGTGCCACCAGTGAAGGGGGGGGGCGCGAATTAGAGACCCAGTACTTC,CATSEGGGRELETQYF
TRBJ1-6,TRBV4-1,NA,NA,TGCGCCAGCAGCCTAGCTCGGACGGGTATAGGGTCACCCCTCCACTTT,CASSLARTGIGSPLHF
TRBJ1-5,TRBV7-2,many,TRBD1,TGTGCCAGCAGCTTAGAGGACAGGGCCAATCAGCCCCAGCATTTT,CASSLEDRANQPQHF
TRBJ2-1,TRBV6-2/TRBV6-3,many,NA,TGTGCCAGCACCGGTGGTGGGGGATCGAGCTCCTACAATGAGCAGTTCTTC,CASTGGGGSSSYNEQFF
TRBJ2-2,TRBV7-2,many,TRBD1,TGTGCCAGCAGCCCCCCCCTGGGACAGGGGGGAAACACCGGGGAGCTGTTTTTT,CASSPPLGQGGNTGELFF
TRBJ2-2,TRBV19,NA,NA,TGTGCCAGTAGTAGGGCAGAAACGAACACCGGGGAGCTGTTTTTT,CASSRAETNTGELFF
TRBJ2-3,TRBV4-3,few,TRBD2,TGCGCCAGCAGCCCCACGCGGAGCGGGGGTACGCAGTATTTT,CASSPTRSGGTQYF
TRBJ1-1,TRBV20-1,few,NA,TGCAGTGCTTTACCCCGGGGGGCGATGAACACTGAAGCTTTCTTT,CSALPRGAMNTEAFF
TRBJ2-7,TRBV5-1,few,TRBD1,TGCGCCAGCAGCTTGGAACTGGACAGGGTCTACGAGCAGTACTTC,CASSLELDRVYEQYF
TRBJ2-7,TRBV7-9,NA,NA,TGTGCCAGCAGCTTAGAAAGAGACAGTGGCTACGAGCAGTACTTC,CASSLERDSGYEQYF
TRBJ2-1,TRBV7-2,NA,NA,TGTGCCAGCAGCTTAGCATATGGGGATGAGCAGTTCTTC,CASSLAYGDEQFF
TRBJ2-1,TRBV28,NA,TRBD2,TGTGCCAGCCCCACTTTGCTCATAGCGGGAGGGTCCAATGAGCAGTTCTTC,CASPTLLIAGGSNEQFF
TRBJ2-5,TRBV7-2,many,NA,TGTGCCAGCAGCTTAGACCTAGAGTCCCAGTACTTC,CASSLDLESQYF
TRBJ2-3,TRBV20-1,many,TRBD2,TGCAGTGCCGGGACTAGCGGGGCAACTACAGATACGCAGTATTTT,CSAGTSGATTDTQYF
TRBJ2-1,TRBV6-5,many,TRBD1,TGTGCCAGCAGTAGACAGGGCTATTCCTACAATGAGCAGTTCTTC,CASSRQGYSYNEQFF
TRBJ2-2,TRBV10-3,many,TRBD1,TGTGCCATCAGAACAGGGGGCCAAGGCGGGGAGCTGTTTTTT,CAIRTGGQGGELFF
TRBJ1-1,TRBV18,few,TRBD1,TGTGCCAGCTCAGAACAGGGGAGGAACACTGAAGCTTTCTTT,CASSEQGRNTEAFF
TRBJ2-3,TRBV30,few,NA,TGTGCCTGGCTTGGTGGGAGCACAGATACGCAGTATTTT,CAWLGGSTDTQYF
TRBJ1-3,TRBV7-6,many,NA,TGTGCCAGCAGCTTAGCAGAAGGGTCCGGAAACACCATATATTTT,CASSLAEGSGNTIYF
TRBJ2-3,TRBV5-1,few,TRBD2,TGCGCCAGCAGCTCTCTCCCTGGCGGGGGGGAGGCAAATACGCAGTATTTT,CASSSLPGGGEANTQYF
TRBJ1-2,TRBV29-1,NA,NA,TGCAGCGTTGACGACGGGAAAGCTAACTATGGCTACACCTTC,CSVDDGKANYGYTF
TRBJ2-3,TRBV3-1,NA,NA,TGTGCCAGCAGCCCGGTAGGGGCAGATACGCAGTATTTT,CASSPVGADTQYF
TRBJ1-1,TRBV18,many,NA,TGTGCCAGCTCACCACGCCGACAGAAGGACACTGAAGCTTTCTTT,CASSPRRQKDTEAFF
TRBJ1-1,TRBV4-2,NA,TRBD1,TGTGCCAGCAGCCTACAGGGGGACGCGGACACTGAAGCTTTCTTT,CASSLQGDADTEAFF
TRBJ1-1,TRBV7-2,many,TRBD1,TGTGCCAGCAGCACTGGACAGGGAATCACTGAAGCTTTCTTT,CASSTGQGITEAFF
TRBJ2-7,TRBV6-5,few,NA,TGTGCCAGCAGCCCACCGGGGGCCTACGAGCAGTACTTC,CASSPPGAYEQYF
TRBJ2-3,TRBV7-2,NA,TRBD2,TGTGCCAGCAGCCCTAGCGGGGGGGCCTTAGCAGATACGCAGTATTTT,CASSPSGGALADTQYF
TRBJ2-3,TRBV7-3,few,NA,TGTGCCAGCAGCTTAAATCCCCCCTCTCGGTTCGGGGGCGACACAGATACGCAGTATTTT,CASSLNPPSRFGGDTDTQYF
TRBJ1-6,TRBV5-1,NA,NA,TGCGCCAGCAGCCTCTCGCCGGCCTCGGATTCACCCCTCCACTTT,CASSLSPASDSPLHF
TRBJ2-3,TRBV5-1,NA,TRBD2,TGCGCCAGCAGCTCCGGGGGGACTAGCAGCGATACGCAGTATTTT,CASSSGGTSSDTQYF
TRBJ1-1,TRBV18,few,NA,TGTGCCAGCTCACCGCTCGGCTTGAACACTGAAGCTTTCTTT,CASSPLGLNTEAFF
TRBJ2-1,TRBV4-3,many,TRBD2,TGCGCCAGCAGCCAAGATCGCGGGGGGCGGTACAATGAGCAGTTCTTC,CASSQDRGGRYNEQFF
TRBJ2-3,TRBV10-3,NA,NA,TGTGCCATCAGTGACCCGGTCGCAGATACGCAGTATTTT,CAISDPVADTQYF
TRBJ1-5,TRBV2,few,TRBD1,TGTGCCAGCAGTGGGACAGGGCATCAGCCCCAGCATTTT,CASSGTGHQPQHF
TRBJ2-7,TRBV6-5,NA,NA,TGTGCCAGCAGTGAATATCCGGGTTACGAGCAGTACTTC,CASSEYPGYEQYF
TRBJ1-6,TRBV9,NA,NA,TGTGCCAGCAGCGTAAAACAGGATTCACCCCTCCACTTT,CASSVKQDSPLHF
TRBJ2-1,TRBV11-2,few,TRBD2,TGTGCCAGCAGCTTCCATAACCTAGCGGGGGGGAATGAGCAGTTCTTC,CASSFHNLAGGNEQFF
TRBJ1-2,TRBV20-1,NA,NA,TGCAGTGCTAGAGAGGGCACGGCCTATGGCTACACCTTC,CSAREGTAYGYTF
TRBJ2-5,TRBV7-6,many,NA,TGTGCCAGCAGCCTCAGGGGCCAAGAGACCCAGTACTTC,CASSLRGQETQYF
TRBJ2-5,TRBV27,many,TRBD2,TGTGCCAGCAAAAGTCAAGGAAGCGGGGGGCCACCCCAAGAGACCCAGTACTTC,CASKSQGSGGPPQETQYF
TRBJ1-2,TRBV15,many,NA,TGTGCCACCAGCATCCGAACAACAGGCGCTGGCTACACCTTC,CATSIRTTGAGYTF
TRBJ2-2,TRBV4-1,NA,TRBD1,TGCGCCAGCAGCCAAGAAAAGGGGGCTCCGAACACCGGGGAGCTGTTTTTT,CASSQEKGAPNTGELFF
TRBJ2-5,TRBV7-3,few,NA,TGTGCCAGCAGCTTCGGGGGGCCCTCAGAGACCCAGTACTTC,CASSFGGPSETQYF
TRBJ2-1,TRBV2,NA,TRBD1,TGTGCCAGCAGTGATCCGGACAGGGGCAATGAGCAGTTCTTC,CASSDPDRGNEQFF
TRBJ1-5,TRBV5-1,few,TRBD1,TGCGCCAGCAGCCCGGGGGACAGGGCGGGACAGCCCCAGCATTTT,CASSPGDRAGQPQHF
TRBJ1-2,TRBV12-3/TRBV12-4,few,TRBD1,TGTGCCAGCAGTCCTAACCCGGACAGGGCTGGCTACACCTTC,CASSPNPDRAGYTF
TRBJ2-7,TRBV20-1,NA,TRBD1,TGCAGTGCTAGAGATGCGGGACAGGGGACCCACGAGCAGTACTTC,CSARDAGQGTHEQYF
TRBJ1-2,TRBV5-1,NA,TRBD1,TGCGCCAGCAGCCTCTGGACAGGGGGTGATGGCTACACCTTC,CASSLWTGGDGYTF
TRBJ2-7,TRBV9,few,NA,TGTGCCAGCAGCGCCCAGGGGACCCACGAGCAGTACTTC,CASSAQGTHEQYF
TRBJ2-5,TRBV3-1,many,NA,TGTGCCAGCAGGGACGGACTACCCCAAGAGACCCAGTACTTC,CASRDGLPQETQYF
TRBJ1-1,TRBV7-2,many,NA,TGTGCCAGCCACACGGACAGAAAGAACACTGAAGCTTTCTTT,CASHTDRKNTEAFF
TRBJ1-2,TRBV6-5,many,NA,TGTGCCAGCAGGGCCGAGAGAGTCGGCTATGGCTACACCTTC,CASRAERVGYGYTF
TRBJ1-2,TRBV7-8,NA,TRBD1,TGTGCCAGCAGCTTAGGAACAGGGGCTAATTATGGCTACACCTTC,CASSLGTGANYGYTF
TRBJ1-1,TRBV9,many,NA,TGTGCCAGCAGCGTAGGCAACACAGCGAACACTGAAGCTTTCTTT,CASSVGNTANTEAFF
TRBJ2-2,TRBV6-6,few,NA,TGTGCCAGCAGTTACGGTATCGGGGAGCTGTTTTTT,CASSYGIGELFF
TRBJ2-5,TRBV15,few,TRBD2,TGTGCCACGGGGAGGGCGCAAGAGACCCAGTACTTC,CATGRAQETQYF
TRBJ2-3,TRBV11-2,few,TRBD2,TGTGCCAGCAGCTTAGGTAGCGGGGGCCGGACAGATACGCAGTATTTT,CASSLGSGGRTDTQYF
TRBJ2-7,TRBV3-1,NA,NA,TGTGCCAGCAGCCTAGAGGCCCACGAGCAGTACTTC,CASSLEAHEQYF
TRBJ1-6,TRBV2,many,NA,TGTGCCAGCACCTCCGTGGGGGGGAATTCACCCCTCCACTTT,CASTSVGGNSPLHF